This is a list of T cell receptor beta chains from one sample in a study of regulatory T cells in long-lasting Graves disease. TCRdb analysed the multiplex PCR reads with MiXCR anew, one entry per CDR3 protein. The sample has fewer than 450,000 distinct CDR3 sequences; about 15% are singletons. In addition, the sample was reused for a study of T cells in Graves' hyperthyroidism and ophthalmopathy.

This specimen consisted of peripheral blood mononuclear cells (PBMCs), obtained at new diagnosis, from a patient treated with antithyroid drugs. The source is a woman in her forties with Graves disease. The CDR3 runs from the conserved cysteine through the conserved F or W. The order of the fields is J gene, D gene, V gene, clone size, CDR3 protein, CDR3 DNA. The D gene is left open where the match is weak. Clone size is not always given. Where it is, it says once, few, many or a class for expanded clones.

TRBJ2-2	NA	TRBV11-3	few	CASSWSFTGELFF	TGTGCCAGCAGTTGGTCCTTTACCGGGGAGCTGTTTTTT
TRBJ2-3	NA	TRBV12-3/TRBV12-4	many	CASMADTQYF	TGTGCCAGCATGGCGGATACGCAGTATTTT
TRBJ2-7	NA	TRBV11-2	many	CASSLFPGLYYEQYF	TGTGCCAGCAGCTTATTTCCGGGACTTTACTACGAGCAGTACTTC
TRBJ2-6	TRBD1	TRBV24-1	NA	CATSAPGQARSGANVLTF	TGTGCCACCAGTGCCCCGGGACAGGCCCGCTCTGGGGCCAACGTCCTGACTTTC
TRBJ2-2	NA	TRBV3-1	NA	CASSQDWPNANTGELFF	TGTGCCAGCAGCCAAGATTGGCCAAACGCGAACACCGGGGAGCTGTTTTTT
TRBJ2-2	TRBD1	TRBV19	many	CASTETGQGSGELFF	TGTGCCAGTACTGAAACGGGACAGGGGTCCGGGGAGCTGTTTTTT
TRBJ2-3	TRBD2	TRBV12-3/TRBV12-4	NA	CASSLGDYSAQYF	TGTGCCAGCAGTTTAGGGGACTATTCGGCGCAGTATTTT
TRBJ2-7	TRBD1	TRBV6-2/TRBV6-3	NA	CASSKTGGFYEQYF	TGTGCCAGCAGTAAAACAGGGGGCTTTTACGAGCAGTACTTC
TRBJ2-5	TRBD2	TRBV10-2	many	CASSESGTSGRETQYF	TGCGCCAGCAGTGAGTCCGGGACTAGCGGACGAGAGACCCAGTACTTC
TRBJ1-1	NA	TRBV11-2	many	CASSLGGLLRGIPEAFF	TGTGCCAGCAGCTTAGGAGGCCTCCTTCGCGGAATCCCTGAAGCTTTCTTT
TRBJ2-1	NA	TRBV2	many	CASNRSPGTEQFF	TGTGCCAGCAACAGAAGCCCGGGGACGGAGCAGTTCTTC
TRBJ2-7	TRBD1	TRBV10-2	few	CASTRGQASYEQYF	TGCGCCAGCACAAGGGGACAGGCATCCTACGAGCAGTACTTC
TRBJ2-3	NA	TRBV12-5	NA	CASGSPGQDTQYF	TGTGCTAGTGGCAGTCCCGGGCAGGATACGCAGTATTTT
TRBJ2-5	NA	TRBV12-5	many	CASGLVNRVGETQYF	TGTGCTAGTGGTTTGGTAAACAGGGTCGGAGAGACCCAGTACTTC
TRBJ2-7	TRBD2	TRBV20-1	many	CSARPPGLNTYEQYF	TGCAGTGCTAGACCGCCGGGACTAAATACCTACGAGCAGTACTTC
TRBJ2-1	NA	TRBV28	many	CASSFEGTRINEQFF	TGTGCCAGCAGTTTTGAGGGTACCAGGATAAATGAGCAGTTCTTC
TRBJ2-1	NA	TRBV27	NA	CASSLWGDYNEQFF	TGTGCCAGCAGTTTATGGGGGGACTACAATGAGCAGTTCTTC
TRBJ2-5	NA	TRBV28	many	CASSQTLPETQYF	TGTGCCAGCAGTCAAACCCTCCCAGAGACCCAGTACTTC
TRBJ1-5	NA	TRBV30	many	CAWSVMGAGQPQHF	TGTGCCTGGAGTGTCATGGGGGCAGGGCAGCCCCAGCATTTT
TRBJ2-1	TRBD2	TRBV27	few	CASSPPLAGEENEQFF	TGTGCCAGCAGTCCCCCCTTAGCGGGAGAGGAGAATGAGCAGTTCTTC
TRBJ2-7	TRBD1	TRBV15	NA	CATSPLPGQASYEQYF	TGTGCCACCAGCCCACTACCGGGACAGGCGTCCTACGAGCAGTACTTC
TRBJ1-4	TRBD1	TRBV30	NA	CAWSLNRGNEKLFF	TGTGCCTGGAGTCTAAACAGGGGTAATGAAAAACTGTTTTTT
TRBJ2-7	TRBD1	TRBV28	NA	CASSVPGGVYEQYF	TGTGCCAGCAGTGTCCCAGGGGGAGTGTACGAGCAGTACTTC
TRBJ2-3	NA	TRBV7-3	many	CASSLTAYTDTQYF	TGTGCCAGCAGCTTAACGGCCTACACAGATACGCAGTATTTT
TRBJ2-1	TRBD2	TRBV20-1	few	CSARDVLSGSHEQFF	TGCAGTGCTAGAGATGTTTTGAGCGGGAGCCATGAGCAGTTCTTC
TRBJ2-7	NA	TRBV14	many	CASSHDPTYEQYF	TGTGCCAGCAGCCATGACCCGACCTACGAGCAGTACTTC